A single sample gave rise to the 3 T cell receptor beta chains below, sequenced in a study of blood T cell repertoires in COVID-19. Clones were read by immunoSEQ multiplex PCR, and TCRdb kept only the in-frame ones, dropping some. The table records 220,000 or so clones, around 86% of them present only once. Sequenced: peripheral blood. The source is a man between 60 and 75 years old who had recovered from COVID-19.

This rearrangement joins TRBV19 to TRBJ1-5, with D hard to call. Trimming cost V 6 bases and J 2 bases, with 14 bases left between them. The CDR3 has 15 amino acids. The germline V gene encodes CDR1 LNHDA and CDR2 SQIVND (reference sequence). CDR3 DNA: TGTGCCAGTAGGTCGGTATCTTTTGGCAATCAGCCCCAGCATTTT. Amino acids: CASRSVSFGNQPQHF.

V gene TRBV7-8 combines with J gene TRBJ1-6; maybe TRBD1 (5 bases). V dropped 0 bases and J dropped 7 bases, with 10 bases sitting between them. Germline values: CDR1 SGHVS, CDR2 FQNEAQ. CDR3 length equals 15 residues. The CDR3 DNA reads TGTGCCAGCAGCTTAGCGGCAGGACAAAATTCACCCCTCCACTTT. Amino acid sequence: CASSLAAGQNSPLHF.

This clone was detected a few times. The CDR3 coding sequence is TGTGCCAGCAGCTTAACAGCCAATTCACCCCTCCACTTT. It yields the protein CASSLTANSPLHF. The gene calls are TRBV7-9 and TRBJ1-6, with no clear D. The germline CDR1 and CDR2 sequences are SEHNR and FQNEAQ (reference sequence). The length of the CDR3 is 13 residues. Trimming pared 2 bases from V and 7 bases from J, leaving 6 bases between.